This T cell receptor (beta chain) was identified in a study of control samples from healthy donors and cancer patients. V was pared by 0 bases and J by 2 bases, with 14 bases between. In germline, CDR1 is SGHRS, CDR2 YFSETQ. CDR3 length: 16 amino acids. Clones were read by immunoSEQ multiplex PCR, and TCRdb kept only the in-frame ones, dropping some. The data hold 78,000 or so clones, with more than 75% observed a single time. V is TRBV5-1 and J is TRBJ2-5; D perhaps matches TRBD1 (7 bases). Sequences were obtained from blood. This clonotype was sampled from a woman in her forties or fifties in good health. Here the CDR3 DNA reads TGCGCCAGCAGCTTGGGGGCGGGACAGACTCAAGAGACCCAGTACTTC. Residues: CASSLGAGQTQETQYF.